Given below is one TCR beta chain in context. The data are from a study of blood T cell repertoires in COVID-19. TCRdb's table, derived via immunoSEQ multiplex PCR, lists solely in-frame clones and lacks some. This sample has about 36,000 clones; roughly 87% occur once, and the top ten carry around 21%. The sample was peripheral blood. The sequence was obtained from a man aged 55 to 70 with acute or convalescent COVID-19.

CDR3 DNA: TGCGCCAGCAGCGTGGGAGGACAACTAAACACTGAAGCTTTCTTT. Protein sequence: CASSVGGQLNTEAFF. The V and J genes are TRBV5-1 and TRBJ1-1, with D possibly TRBD1 on 5 matching bases. CDR1 and CDR2 (germline): SGHRS, YFSETQ. This CDR3 is built from 15 residues. Trimming stripped 4 bases from V and 2 bases from J, with 15 bases between.